This T cell receptor (beta chain) was retrieved from a study of cytomegalovirus exposure and HLA in healthy donors. Study background: An early release of data contained roughly 86 million unique TCRs, which came from HLA-typed donors.

Germline lookup yields CDR1 MNHEY and CDR2 SVGAGI. V was pared by 1 base and J by 3 bases, with 3 bases of the junction left unmatched. The CDR3 length is 15 residues. A multiplex PCR was run with 60 Vbeta primers and 13 Jbeta primers. Profiled with immunoSEQ multiplex PCR; TCRdb holds only in-frame clones, not every one. This sample carries about 85,000 clones, over 70% of them seen once, and the ten largest clones take roughly 25%. As regards this clone: Its antigen is currently unknown.

General study results and limits: Productive status was seen about 87% or about 30% of the time for most TCR beta V segments in an earlier analysis. Immune exposure information comprised only CMV serostatus.

The sequenced material came from PBMCs. V and J are TRBV6-5 and TRBJ2-1, with 7 bases identical to TRBD1. The TCR originated in a woman aged 50 to 65 in good health and CMV-seropositive. For the CDR3, the DNA is TGTGCCAGCAGTTACTGGCAGGGGGTCTACAATGAGCAGTTCTTC. Its protein product is CASSYWQGVYNEQFF.